This record looks at one T cell receptor (beta chain) sequence and its context. The antigen is undetermined. V dropped 5 bases and J dropped 13 bases, with 15 bases sitting between them. The germline gives CDR1 SGHVS, CDR2 FNYEAQ. The CDR3 contains 12 residues. The source of the sample is a study of T cell repertoires in cytomegalovirus infection. TCRdb used MiXCR to reprocess the reads, holding one entry per CDR3 protein. The profile shows 450,000 to 650,000 distinct CDR3 sequences, over 35% of them singletons. This TCR was sampled from a human donor in good health (CMV status not recorded). Some clones in this sample may be carry-over from other donors' samples. The sequencing used cultured PBMCs, collected from culture after CMV antigen stimulation. The chain has TRBV7-6 and TRBJ2-1; D is possibly TRBD1 (6 bases). The CDR3 DNA reads as TGTGCCAGCAGCAAACAGGGAGTCGGTCAGTTCTTC. Translated: CASSKQGVGQFF.